The sequence of this TCR beta chain was determined in a study of blood T cell repertoires in COVID-19. Study information: Samples of COVID-19 (acute and convalescent) were obtained from the United States, Italy and Spain. Sample material is recorded as cDNA or gDNA derived from T cells, B-cell-depleted T cells, or PBMCs.

Authors' processing steps: It was from reference gene primer amplification that nucleated cell counts were estimated. Here immunoSEQ multiplex PCR was the method, and the copy in TCRdb shows in-frame clones only, minus some. Clone size and V and J calls were adopted from that table, with D and trimming inferred from the DNA. Of about 69,000 clones detected, roughly 89% appear once; the ten largest clones hold 5% to 6.5%. This clone showed up just once. Germline V gene lookup returns CDR1 SGHRS and CDR2 YFSETQ. The CDR3 is 15 residues long. Trimming pared 4 bases from V and 2 bases from J, leaving 12 bases between.

The sample taken for sequencing was peripheral blood. The TCR was taken from a man aged 45-65 years with acute or convalescent COVID-19. The chain has TRBV5-1 and TRBJ2-2; D possibly corresponds to TRBD2 (6 bases). CDR3 amino acids: CASSLRLGNTGELFF. DNA of the CDR3: TGCGCCAGCAGCCTCCGACTAGGCAACACCGGGGAGCTGTTTTTT.